This TCR beta chain was captured in a study of T cells after yellow fever vaccination. Study context: It was SMART-Seq v4 Ultra Low Input that prepared the fractions with low cell numbers.

By 5'RACE template switching, TCR cDNA was produced, with a universal primer site and UMIs added in the process. Via MiXCR, TCRdb re-called the 5' RACE reads, giving one row per CDR3 protein. Here the sample spans a few hundred thousand distinct CDR3 sequences, around 13% being singletons. CDR1 SQVTM and CDR2 ANQGSEA come from the germline V gene. This CDR3 contains 14 residues. V lost 4 bases, J lost 3 bases, and 16 bases lay in between. Here the sequenced sample was CD4+ T cells sorted from PBMCs, taken 45 days after the yellow fever booster vaccination. V and J are TRBV29-1 and TRBJ2-7; tentative D call: TRBD1 (6 bases). The sequence derives from a young man who received the YFV17D yellow fever vaccine. CDR3 sequence (DNA): TGCAGCGTTGTCATCCAGGGGTATTTCTACGAGCAGTACTTC. Its protein product is CSVVIQGYFYEQYF.